The rows below give T cell receptor beta chains drawn from one sample of a study of regulatory dendritic cells for organ transplantation. Clones were read by immunoSEQ multiplex PCR, and TCRdb kept only the in-frame ones, dropping some. The sample holds under 35,000 clones, roughly 91% seen once. Sequencing used naive CD4+ T cells from blood. These receptors were collected from a human donor in good health. Both conserved end residues are trimmed from each CDR3. A D gene is named only where the DNA matches it firmly. Expanded clones are given a class, and other clones once, few, many or no size at all.

j_gene | v_gene | abundance | d_gene | CDR3aa
TRBJ2-3 | TRBV6-6 | - | - | ASSTPGDTQY
TRBJ2-3 | TRBV18 | - | - | ASSPNMVGGLTQY
TRBJ2-4 | TRBV7-9 | - | - | ASSLGAEKNIQY
TRBJ2-1 | TRBV15 | - | TRBD1 | ATSVRDRGLNEQF
TRBJ2-3 | TRBV21-1 | - | - | ASSPHSVDTQY
TRBJ1-2 | TRBV18 | - | TRBD1 | ASSLGQGDGYT
TRBJ2-3 | TRBV18 | once | - | ASSPPRGGGPTTTDTQY
TRBJ2-5 | TRBV9 | - | - | ASSPHVRGQETQY
TRBJ2-2 | TRBV7-3 | - | - | ASSLGTLGAGELF
TRBJ1-1 | TRBV12-5 | few | - | ASGLWVNRDNVLNTEAF
TRBJ1-2 | TRBV27 | few | TRBD1 | ASSRSGTGNGYT
TRBJ2-3 | TRBV6-6 | - | TRBD2 | ATNYAGVLTDTQY
TRBJ2-7 | TRBV30 | - | TRBD1 | AWSVGQGADEQY
TRBJ2-2 | TRBV11-3 | - | - | ASSSGGYTGELF
TRBJ1-3 | TRBV19 | - | - | ASLGWTDMGSRNTIY
TRBJ2-1 | TRBV7-2 | - | TRBD2 | ASSSLASGGPFYNEQF
TRBJ1-4 | TRBV7-9 | - | - | ASSLGIGGNGNEKLF
TRBJ2-1 | TRBV11-2 | - | - | ASNTEGSRYNEQF
TRBJ2-1 | TRBV28 | - | - | ASMGRGAYNEQF
TRBJ1-2 | TRBV30 | - | - | AWRDTGSMYGYT
TRBJ2-7 | TRBV11-2 | - | - | ASSLGAGNPEQY
TRBJ2-7 | TRBV2 | few | - | ASSVDAMNEQY
TRBJ2-2 | TRBV6-6 | - | - | ASKDTGDTGELF
TRBJ1-4 | TRBV19 | - | - | ASSVSRGGESEKLF
TRBJ1-6 | TRBV12-5 | - | - | ASGLVDSPLH
TRBJ2-2 | TRBV6-1 | - | - | ASSVGRSNTGELF
TRBJ1-3 | TRBV9 | - | - | ASSVGRGAAPGNTIY
TRBJ1-1 | TRBV28 | - | - | ASSLRQGIRRAF
TRBJ2-2 | TRBV29-1 | - | TRBD1 | SGRQGAPGELF
TRBJ1-2 | TRBV25-1 | - | - | ASSGFTGKVLSYGYT
TRBJ1-1 | TRBV28 | - | - | ASSPVRLTAGGT
TRBJ2-7 | TRBV29-1 | - | TRBD1 | SVEGQAYEQY
TRBJ2-3 | TRBV11-2 | - | - | ASSSGFGRVPDTQY
TRBJ2-2 | TRBV27 | - | TRBD1 | ASRLGTGRTGELF
TRBJ2-3 | TRBV4-3 | - | TRBD2 | ASSQERGWGLVY
TRBJ2-3 | TRBV30 | - | TRBD2 | AWSRGVAGSTDTQY
TRBJ2-3 | TRBV7-2 | - | TRBD2 | ASSLGGLAVDTQY
TRBJ2-6 | TRBV19 | - | - | AAEVRGANVLT
TRBJ2-1 | TRBV4-2 | once | - | ASSQDRSVRVKEQF
TRBJ2-7 | TRBV5-4 | - | TRBD1 | ASSPGTGFYEQY